The clone carrying this T cell receptor beta chain was seen once. Produced via immunoSEQ multiplex PCR; TCRdb's table is partial and in-frame only. The sample comprises a few hundred thousand clones, around 83% of which are singletons, and approximately 2.3% rests with the top ten. The data were obtained in a study of blood T cell repertoires in COVID-19. Looking at the study overall: Sites in the United States, Italy and Spain provided acute and convalescent COVID-19 samples.

The source is a man between 40 and 49 years old who had recovered from COVID-19. Sequencing was done on a sample of peripheral blood.

CDR3 bases: TGTGCCACCGAGTGGGGGACAGGAACCACCGGGGAGCTGTTTTTT. Translated: CATEWGTGTTGELFF. The chain couples TRBV19 to TRBJ2-2, with TRBD1 matching over 8 bases. V was clipped by 10 bases and J by 4 bases; unmatched bases: 11. This CDR3 has 15 residues. The germline CDR1 and CDR2 sequences are LNHDA and SQIVND (reference sequence).